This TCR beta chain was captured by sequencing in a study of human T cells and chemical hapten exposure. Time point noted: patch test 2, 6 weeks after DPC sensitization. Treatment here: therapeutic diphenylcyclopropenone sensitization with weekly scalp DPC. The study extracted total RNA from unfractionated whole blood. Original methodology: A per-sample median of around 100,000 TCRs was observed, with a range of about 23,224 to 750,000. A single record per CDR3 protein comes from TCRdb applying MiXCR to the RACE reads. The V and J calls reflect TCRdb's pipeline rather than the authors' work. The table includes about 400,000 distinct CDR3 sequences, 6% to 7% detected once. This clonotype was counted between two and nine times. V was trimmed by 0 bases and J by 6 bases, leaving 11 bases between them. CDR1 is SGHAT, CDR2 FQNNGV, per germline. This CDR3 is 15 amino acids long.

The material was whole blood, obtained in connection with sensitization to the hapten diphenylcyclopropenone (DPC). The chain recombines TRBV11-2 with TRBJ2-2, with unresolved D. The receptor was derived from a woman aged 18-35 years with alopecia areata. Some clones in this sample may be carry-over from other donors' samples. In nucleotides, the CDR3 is TGTGCCAGCAGCTTAGATCAAGGGCTTGCCGGGGAGCTGTTTTTT. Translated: CASSLDQGLAGELFF.